A single sample gave rise to the 22 T cell receptor beta chains below, sequenced in a study of Graves' ophthalmopathy and Graves' hyperthyroidism. TCR beta CDR3 amplification used RNA transcripts. An initial RT-PCR round employing HTBI primers preceded a second-round multiplex PCR. MiXCR was run by TCRdb on the multiplex PCR reads, yielding one entry per CDR3 protein. The sample has about 410,000 distinct CDR3 sequences, 15% to 20% seen once. Sequencing input: peripheral blood. The receptors shown here come from a woman under 30 with Graves' ophthalmopathy.

There are many counts of this clonotype. A junction boundary mismatches the germline segment, possibly from a read error. V usage is TRBV6-4 and J usage is TRBJ1-5; D ambiguous. CDR3 length: 17 amino acids. Germline V gives CDR1 MRHNA, CDR2 SNTAGT. CDR3 region: CASSPWGKGRRNRPQHF. CDR3 nucleotides: TGTGCCAGCAGCCCATGGGGTAAGGGCCGACGAAATCGGCCCCAGCATTTT.

The rearrangement links TRBV6-1 to TRBJ1-1; D gene uncertain. The CDR3 is made up of 12 amino acids. The ends were cut back, 7 bases at V and 8 bases at J, with 14 bases in the middle. Looked up from germline, CDR1 is MNHNS and CDR2 is SASEGT. The CDR3 DNA sequence: TGTGCCAGCAAAGGGTTCGGTGACGAAGCTTTCTTT. Protein sequence: CASKGFGDEAFF.

This clonotype was recorded many times. This chain joins TRBV7-2 and TRBJ1-3, with D unresolved. Germline CDR1 SGHTA, CDR2 FQGNSA. V was shortened by 0 bases and J by 0 bases, with 6 bases between the two germline ends. The CDR3 contains 15 residues. The CDR3 DNA is TGTGCCAGCAGCTTAGCAGGGCCCTCTGGAAACACCATATATTTT. Its protein product is CASSLAGPSGNTIYF.

The chain carries TRBV9 and TRBJ2-1; no clear D. Per the germline V gene, CDR1 is SGDLS and CDR2 is YYNGEE. The V end was cut by 3 bases, the J end by 5 bases, with 18 bases between. This CDR3 region has 16 residues. The CDR3 sequence: CASSDGPIGPHNEQFF. As DNA, the CDR3 is TGTGCCAGCAGCGACGGACCCATCGGGCCCCACAATGAGCAGTTCTTC.

This clonotype showed up many times. The CDR3 DNA reads as TGTGCCACCAGTGATCCCGGGACGAGGGTCACCGGGGAGCTGTTTTTT. It codes for CATSDPGTRVTGELFF. V and J are TRBV24-1 and TRBJ2-2, with D possibly called TRBD1 or TRBD2 (5 bases each). V lost 3 bases to trimming and J lost 4 bases, with 14 bases between them. Germline-derived CDR1 and CDR2 are KGHDR and SFDVKD. The CDR3 has 16 residues.

This clonotype was counted many times. The V call is TRBV3-1, the J call TRBJ1-1, with 10 bases that match TRBD1. Germline CDR1 reads LGHDT; CDR2 reads YNNKEL (reference sequence). Germline trimming cut 0 bases from V and 8 bases from J; bases unmatched to any gene: 12. This CDR3 is built from 17 residues. The CDR3: CASSQDYPTEGQGEAFF. The CDR3, as DNA: TGTGCCAGCAGCCAAGACTACCCCACGGAGGGACAGGGGGAAGCTTTCTTT. The full variable domain, in which reference TRBV3-1 and TRBJ1-1 provide the parts outside the CDR3, is DTAVSQTPKYLVTQMGNDKSIKCEQNLGHDTMYWYKQDSKKFLKIMFSYNNKELIINETVPNRFSPKSPDKAHLNLHINSLELGDSAVYFCASSQDYPTEGQGEAFFGQGTRLTVV.

The chain recombines TRBV5-5 with TRBJ2-7; 12 nucleotides agree with TRBD2. The germline V gene encodes CDR1 SGHKS and CDR2 YYEKEE (reference sequence). The J segment lost 6 bases and the V segment lost 4 bases, leaving 5 bases of the junction unmatched. The CDR3 spans 14 residues. Written as DNA, the CDR3 is TGTGCCAGCAGCCCCGTGGGACTAGCGGGCGAGCAGTACTTC. Translating gives CASSPVGLAGEQYF.

The table lists this clonotype with many counts. The V gene is TRBV6-1, the J gene TRBJ2-7, with D perhaps matching TRBD1 (6 bases). Trimming left V 4 bases short and J 2 bases short, with 15 bases between. The CDR3 length is 15 residues. The germline V gene encodes CDR1 MNHNS and CDR2 SASEGT. The CDR3 here is CASSARRTDTYEQYF. The CDR3 DNA follows: TGTGCCAGCAGTGCCCGACGGACAGATACCTACGAGCAGTACTTC.

This clonotype has a count of ten or more. This chain joins TRBV2 and TRBJ2-7; D perhaps matches TRBD1 (6 bases). This CDR3 is 15 amino acids long. Between the trimmed V and J ends, which lost 3 bases and 0 bases, there was a span of 12 bases. Germline CDR1 and CDR2: SNHLY and FYNNEI. The CDR3 DNA reads TGTGCCAGCAGTGACCACGGACAGAGCTCCTACGAGCAGTACTTC. This codes for CASSDHGQSSYEQYF.

The chain employs TRBV6-2 or TRBV6-3 and TRBJ2-5, with 7 bases fitting TRBD1. The CDR3 has 15 residues. Germline V gene data show CDR1 as MNHEY and CDR2 as SVGEGT. V lost 2 bases, J lost 6 bases, and 9 bases stayed unmatched. CDR3 sequence: CASSYLQTGRKTQYF. The CDR3 DNA reads as TGTGCCAGCAGTTACCTACAGACAGGGAGAAAGACCCAGTACTTC.

In its sample, this clonotype was seen many times. The chain has TRBV10-3 and TRBJ2-5; D not resolved. Germline values: CDR1 ENHRY, CDR2 SYGVKD. This CDR3 is 13 amino acids long. V lost 3 bases to trimming and J lost 3 bases, with 8 bases between them. CDR3 residues: CAISDRAEETQYF. CDR3 DNA sequence: TGTGCCATCAGTGATAGGGCAGAAGAGACCCAGTACTTC.

This clonotype was detected many times. J is TRBJ1-6 and V is TRBV14; D not certain. This CDR3 spans 15 amino acids. The V and J ends lost 1 base and 8 bases respectively, with 12 bases between them. CDR1 and CDR2 (germline): SGHDN, FVKESK. CDR3 sequence (DNA): TGTGCCAGCAGCCAAGCGAAGGGTCCCTATTCACCCCTCCACTTT. Amino acid sequence: CASSQAKGPYSPLHF.

This clonotype was seen at least ten times. The CDR3, as DNA: TGTGCCAGTAGTACGACAGTCTCAGGAGAGACCCAGTACTTC. Translation gives CASSTTVSGETQYF. J is TRBJ2-5 and V is TRBV19, with a tentative D call TRBD1 (5 bases). The CDR3 is 14 residues long. The ends were cut back, 4 bases at V and 4 bases at J, with 13 bases in the middle. Germline loops: CDR1 LNHDA, CDR2 SQIVND (reference sequence).

At least ten counts were recorded for this clonotype. The junction differs from germline at one of its ends, possibly a read error. The CDR3 loop is CASVKTGAGQLFF. CDR3 coding DNA: TGTGCCAGCGTAAAAACAGGGGCCGGGCAGCTGTTTTTT. V gene TRBV6-2 or TRBV6-3 combines with J gene TRBJ2-2, with TRBD1 matching 7 bases. Germline loops: CDR1 MNHEY, CDR2 SVGEGT. This CDR3 contains 13 residues.

This clonotype was detected ten times or more. A read error may account for a junction end that differs from germline. The chain couples TRBV6-2 or TRBV6-3 to TRBJ2-5; 12 positions match TRBD2. This CDR3 is built from 16 residues. From germline, CDR1 is MNHEY and CDR2 SVGEGT. CDR3 in DNA: TGTGCCAGCGGTTACTTCGGACTAGCGGGGCAAGAGACCCAGTACTTC. Translation: CASGYFGLAGQETQYF.

This clonotype showed up many times. The rearrangement links TRBV11-2 to TRBJ2-2; D possibly corresponds to TRBD1 (6 bases). The CDR3 has 16 amino acids. V was clipped by 3 bases and J by 5 bases, with 16 bases between them. The germline CDR1 and CDR2 sequences are SGHAT and FQNNGV. CDR3 loop: CASSLLLGGETGELFF. The CDR3 region has the DNA TGTGCCAGCAGCTTGCTTCTAGGGGGAGAGACCGGGGAGCTGTTTTTT.

The chain is built from TRBV12-3 or TRBV12-4 and TRBJ1-5; D ambiguous. The CDR3 is 13 amino acids. V gave up 6 bases and J gave up 2 bases, with 8 bases separating them. CDR3 sequence (DNA): TGTGCCAGCAGCCGTAGAGGCAATCAGCCCCAGCATTTT. Protein sequence: CASSRRGNQPQHF.

This clonotype was observed many times. V and J are TRBV11-2 and TRBJ1-1; possible D gene TRBD1, 6 bases. This CDR3 has 16 amino acids. Germline loops: CDR1 SGHAT, CDR2 FQNNGV. The V end was cut by 4 bases, the J end by 3 bases, with 18 bases between. CDR3 residues: CASSSRHRAGDTEAFF. In nucleotides, the CDR3 is TGTGCCAGCAGCTCCCGCCACAGGGCTGGGGACACTGAAGCTTTCTTT.

This clonotype came up a few times. The chain carries TRBV12-3 or TRBV12-4 and TRBJ2-7; 7 bases line up with TRBD2. The V gene end was trimmed by 0 bases and the J gene end by 6 bases; junction bases not matched to a gene: 14. The CDR3 is 17 amino acids. The CDR3 DNA reads as TGTGCCAGCAGTTTAGCCCTCGGACGACTAGCCCCGGGCGAGCAGTACTTC. It yields the protein CASSLALGRLAPGEQYF.

This clonotype was seen ten or more times. This chain joins TRBV12-3 or TRBV12-4 and TRBJ1-6; D may be TRBD1 (6 bases). V was trimmed by 4 bases and J by 10 bases, leaving 17 bases between them. CDR3 length: 15 amino acids. The CDR3 sequence is CASSSSDTGKSPLHF. The CDR3 DNA sequence: TGTGCCAGCAGTTCCTCGGATACAGGGAAATCACCCCTCCACTTT.

This clonotype was picked up many times. The V and J genes are TRBV19 and TRBJ1-5; the D gene is possibly TRBD1 (5 bases). The germline V gene encodes CDR1 LNHDA and CDR2 SQIVND (reference sequence). The CDR3 covers 16 residues. V shed 1 base and J shed 2 bases, with 12 bases lying between them. CDR3 loop: CASSIGGTLGNQPQHF. CDR3 bases: TGTGCCAGTAGTATAGGCGGGACGTTGGGCAATCAGCCCCAGCATTTT.

The table lists this clonotype with many counts. The gene calls are TRBV11-2 and TRBJ1-6; no clear D gene. The CDR3 length is 14 residues. From germline, CDR1 is SGHAT and CDR2 FQNNGV. The V and J ends lost 5 bases and 7 bases respectively, with 12 bases between them. The DNA of the CDR3 is TGTGCCAGCAGCACGAGAAGGGAAAATTCACCCCTCCACTTT. Protein: CASSTRRENSPLHF.